This entry is about one T cell receptor (beta chain). This entry belongs to a study of T cell changes during pregnancy in multiple sclerosis. Here immunoSEQ multiplex PCR was the method, and the copy in TCRdb shows in-frame clones only, minus some. The table records 50,000 or so clones, about 93% of them present only once. The CDR3 is made up of 14 amino acids. Germline CDR1 MGHDK, CDR2 SYGVNS. Trimming removed 6 bases at V and 4 bases at J, with 13 bases between. This chain joins TRBV25-1 and TRBJ1-5; D is uncertain. This clonotype originated in a female donor with multiple sclerosis, enrolled in a pregnancy study. This specimen was CD4+ T cells from peripheral blood mononuclear cells, taken in the second trimester of pregnancy. The CDR3 reads CASSPSSGNQPQHF. The CDR3 DNA is TGTGCCAGCAGCCCCAGCAGCGGGAATCAGCCCCAGCATTTT.